This T cell receptor (beta chain) stems from a study of Tregs in tolerant kidney transplant recipients. Notes on the study in general: Some patients' samples used different primers over time, so nucleotide sequences weren't comparable. Tregs expanded with activated donor B cells seemed most donor-specific. Donor-specific Treg expansion exceeded global Treg expansion in tolerant patients, suggesting antigen drive.

After 6 days with irradiated graft donor PBMCs, CFSE-labeled recipient PBMCs were FACS-sorted. Method: immunoSEQ multiplex PCR; TCRdb's copy keeps in-frame clones and lacks some. The sample consists of roughly 8,300 clones, roughly a third of them appearing once. About this clone: The antigen is undetermined.

The V end lost 1 base, the J end lost 3 bases, and 13 bases lay between the germline ends. CDR3 length equals 14 residues. CDR1 and CDR2 from the germline V gene are SQVTM and ANQGSEA. The V call is TRBV29-1, the J call TRBJ2-7; a weak D match, TRBD1 (6 bases). The input for sequencing was CD8+ T cells from blood cultured with allogeneic cells, taken before the transplant. This TCR was recovered from a human patient who received a combined kidney and bone marrow transplant. The CDR3 region has the DNA TGCAGCGTTGAAGTGAAGAGCAGGGGCTACGAGCAGTACTTC. This encodes CSVEVKSRGYEQYF.